These 3 T cell receptor beta chains share one sample of origin, sequenced in a study of cytomegalovirus exposure and HLA in healthy donors. Primers for the PCR totalled 60 Vbeta and 13 Jbeta. This table comes from immunoSEQ multiplex PCR, and its TCRdb copy is limited to in-frame clones, with some not included. The sample has 150,000 to 250,000 clones; more than 65% are singletons. The source material was PBMCs. Receptors were obtained from a girl under 18 in good health and CMV-seropositive.

The rearrangement links TRBV7-9 to TRBJ1-1, with D unresolved. Germline assignment: CDR1 SEHNR and CDR2 FQNEAQ (reference sequence). Deletions cut 1 base from V and 8 bases from J, with 8 bases between. CDR3 length equals 12 residues. The CDR3 DNA reads TGTGCCAGCAGCTTAGAGTCGGGGGAAGCTTTCTTT. Its translation: CASSLESGEAFF.

The J gene is TRBJ2-3, the V gene TRBV7-9; 7 nucleotides match TRBD2. CDR3 length: 16 amino acids. Germline lookup yields CDR1 SEHNR and CDR2 FQNEAQ (reference sequence). Trimming removed 1 base from V and 2 bases from J; junction bases left unmatched: 6. The CDR3 DNA sequence: TGTGCCAGCAGCTTAGGGCTAGCGGAGCCCACAGATACGCAGTATTTT. It codes for CASSLGLAEPTDTQYF.

Written as DNA, the CDR3 is TGTGCCAGCAGCCGAGCGGGGGGGCACACCGGGGAGCTGTTTTTT. Translating gives CASSRAGGHTGELFF. The V call is TRBV7-2, the J call TRBJ2-2; 10 positions match TRBD2. The germline gives CDR1 SGHTA, CDR2 FQGNSA. Trimming removed 5 bases from V and 3 bases from J; junction bases left unmatched: 3. The CDR3 covers 15 residues. Combining the CDR3 with reference TRBV7-2 and TRBJ2-2 gives the whole variable domain GAGVSQSPSNKVTEKGKDVELRCDPISGHTALYWYRQSLGQGLEFLIYFQGNSAPDKSGLPSDRFSAERTGGSVSTLTIQRTQQEDSAVYLCASSRAGGHTGELFFGEGSRLTVL.